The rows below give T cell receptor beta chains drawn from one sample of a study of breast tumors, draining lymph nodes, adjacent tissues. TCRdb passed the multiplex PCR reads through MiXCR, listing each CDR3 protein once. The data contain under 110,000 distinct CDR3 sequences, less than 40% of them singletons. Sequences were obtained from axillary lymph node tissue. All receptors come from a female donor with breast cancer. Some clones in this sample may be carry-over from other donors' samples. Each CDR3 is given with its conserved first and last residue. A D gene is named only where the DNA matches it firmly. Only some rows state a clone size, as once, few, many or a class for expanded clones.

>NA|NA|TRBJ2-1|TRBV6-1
CASNEVIGNGEQFF
TGTGCCAGCAATGAAGTTATAGGGAACGGTGAGCAGTTCTTC
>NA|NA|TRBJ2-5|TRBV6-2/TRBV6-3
CASRPLGQETQYF
TGTGCCAGCAGGCCATTGGGGCAAGAGACCCAGTACTTC
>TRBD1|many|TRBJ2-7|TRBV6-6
CASSLGQGKLGEQYF
TGTGCCAGCAGTTTAGGACAGGGCAAATTGGGGGAGCAGTACTTC
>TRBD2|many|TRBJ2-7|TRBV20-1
CSARSSGSYEQYF
TGCAGTGCTAGGTCTAGCGGGAGCTACGAGCAGTACTTC
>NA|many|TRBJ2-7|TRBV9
CASSVDDGVLLEQYF
TGTGCCAGCAGCGTAGATGACGGTGTCCTGCTCGAGCAGTACTTC
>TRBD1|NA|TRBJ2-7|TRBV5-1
CASSAIQGGKQYF
TGCGCCAGCAGCGCCATACAGGGGGGAAAGCAGTACTTC
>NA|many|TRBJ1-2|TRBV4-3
CASSQTGNGLYGYTF
TGCGCCAGCAGCCAAACAGGGAACGGGCTATATGGCTACACCTTC
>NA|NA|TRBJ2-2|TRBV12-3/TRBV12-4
CASTPTGRDTGELFF
TGTGCCAGCACCCCTACAGGGAGGGACACCGGGGAGCTGTTTTTT
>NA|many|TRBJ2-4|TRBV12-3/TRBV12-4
CASSFLGRAKNIQYF
TGTGCCAGCAGTTTTTTGGGGCGGGCCAAAAACATTCAGTACTTC
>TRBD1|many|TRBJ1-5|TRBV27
CASSRFQGDAGNQPQHF
TGTGCCAGCAGTCGCTTCCAGGGGGATGCGGGCAATCAGCCCCAGCATTTT
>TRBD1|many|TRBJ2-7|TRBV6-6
CASSPGTETGQYF
TGTGCCAGCAGTCCCGGGACAGAGACCGGGCAGTACTTC
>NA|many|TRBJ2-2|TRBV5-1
CASRPTSADTGELFF
TGCGCCAGCAGACCTACTTCTGCCGACACCGGGGAGCTGTTTTTT
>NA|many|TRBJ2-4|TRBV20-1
CSAPRTDLAKNIQYF
TGCAGTGCTCCAAGGACAGATTTAGCCAAAAACATTCAGTACTTC
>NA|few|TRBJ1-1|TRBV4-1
CASSQDRIVPFF
TGCGCCAGCAGCCAAGATAGGATTGTACCTTTCTTT
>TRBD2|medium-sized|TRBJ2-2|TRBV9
CASSSVGLVLIGELFF
TGTGCCAGCAGCTCCGTAGGACTAGTTTTAATCGGGGAGCTGTTTTTT
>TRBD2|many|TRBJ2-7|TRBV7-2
CASSLAVAGGFNEQYF
TGTGCCAGCAGCTTGGCCGTAGCGGGAGGCTTCAACGAGCAGTACTTC
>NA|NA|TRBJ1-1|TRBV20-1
CSARGVWRGVDTEAFF
TGCAGTGCTAGAGGGGTATGGAGGGGTGTGGACACTGAAGCTTTCTTT
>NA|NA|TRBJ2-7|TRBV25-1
CASSVRQGNYGQYF
TGTGCCAGCAGTGTACGGCAGGGGAACTACGGGCAGTACTTC
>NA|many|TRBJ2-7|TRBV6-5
CASSHSISPDYEQYF
TGTGCCAGCAGTCACTCGATCAGTCCCGACTACGAGCAGTACTTC
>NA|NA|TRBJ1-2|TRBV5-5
CASSLGPVNYGYTF
TGTGCCAGCAGCTTGGGTCCGGTCAACTATGGCTACACCTTC
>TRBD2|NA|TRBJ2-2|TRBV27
CASSLSKSSGEIRKGELFF
TGTGCCAGCAGTTTATCGAAGTCTAGCGGGGAAATAAGAAAGGGGGAGCTGTTTTTT
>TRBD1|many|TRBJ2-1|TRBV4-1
CASSPLFRDRESYNEQFF
TGCGCCAGCAGCCCCCTATTTAGAGACAGGGAGTCCTACAATGAGCAGTTCTTC
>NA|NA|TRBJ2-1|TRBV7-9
CASSPPAGGEHNEQLF
TGTGCCAGCAGCCCGCCCGCGGGCGGGGAACACAATGAGCAGTTATTC
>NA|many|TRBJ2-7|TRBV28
CASSLMGGYEQYF
TGTGCCAGCAGTTTAATGGGCGGATACGAGCAGTACTTC
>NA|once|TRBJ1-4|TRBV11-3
CASSQVGVREKLFF
TGTGCCAGCAGCCAGGTGGGGGTTCGGGAAAAACTGTTTTTT
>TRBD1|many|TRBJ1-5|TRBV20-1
CSATRQGGSYSNQPQHF
TGCAGTGCTACCAGACAGGGGGGGTCCTATAGCAATCAGCCCCAGCATTTT
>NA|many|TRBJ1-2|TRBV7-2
CASSLYQGRGNYGYTF
TGTGCCAGCAGCTTATATCAGGGGCGGGGTAACTATGGCTACACCTTC
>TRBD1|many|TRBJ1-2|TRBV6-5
CASSYIRDRVGPNYGYTF
TGTGCCAGCAGTTACATTCGGGACAGGGTAGGCCCTAACTATGGCTACACCTTC
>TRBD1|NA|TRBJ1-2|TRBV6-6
CASSYGGQGVVRGYTF
TGTGCCAGCAGTTACGGGGGACAGGGAGTGGTGCGGGGCTACACCTTC
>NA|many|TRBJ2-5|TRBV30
CAWSVLEFRETQYF
TGTGCCTGGAGTGTATTAGAATTCCGAGAGACCCAGTACTTC
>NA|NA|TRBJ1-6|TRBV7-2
CASSLAGGGTYNSPLHF
TGTGCCAGCAGCTTAGCCGGGGGCGGCACCTATAATTCACCCCTCCACTTT
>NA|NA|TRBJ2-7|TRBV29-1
CSVLTGREEAGEQYF
TGCAGCGTTTTGACAGGACGAGAGGAGGCAGGCGAGCAGTACTTC
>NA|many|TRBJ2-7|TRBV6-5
CASSHDLRGTGEQYF
TGTGCCAGCAGTCACGACCTCAGGGGAACGGGGGAGCAGTACTTC
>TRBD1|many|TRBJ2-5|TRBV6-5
CASRRGQGGETQYF
TGTGCCAGCAGGAGGGGACAGGGTGGAGAGACCCAGTACTTC
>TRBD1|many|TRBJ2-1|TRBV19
CASSWTGGTNEQFF
TGTGCCAGTAGCTGGACAGGGGGCACGAATGAGCAGTTCTTC
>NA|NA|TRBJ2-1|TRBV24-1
CATGDQLGSYNEQFF
TGTGCCACCGGTGATCAACTAGGGTCCTACAATGAGCAGTTCTTC
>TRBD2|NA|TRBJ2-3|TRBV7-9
CASSVALAGSTNTQYF
TGTGCCAGCAGCGTAGCACTAGCGGGGAGCACAAATACGCAGTATTTT